These 25 T cell receptor beta chains were all obtained from the same sample, sequenced in a study of blood T cell repertoires in COVID-19. Assay used: immunoSEQ multiplex PCR; TCRdb lists only in-frame clones, some missing. The sample shows 190,000 or so clones, around nine tenths of them seen only once. Sequencing used peripheral blood. These receptors came from a woman between 18 and 29 years old who had recovered from COVID-19.

V is TRBV9 and J is TRBJ2-2; perhaps TRBD1 as D (6 bases). Trimming left V 1 base short and J 7 bases short, with 8 bases between. This CDR3 is built from 13 residues. Looked up from germline, CDR1 is SGDLS and CDR2 is YYNGEE. CDR3 coding DNA: TGTGCCAGCAGCGTAACAGGGAACGGGGAGCTGTTTTTT. This sequence encodes CASSVTGNGELFF.

The CDR3 reads CATSDARDRAYNEQFF. CDR3 sequence (DNA): TGTGCCACCAGTGATGCCCGGGACAGGGCCTACAATGAGCAGTTCTTC. The chain has TRBV24-1 and TRBJ2-1; TRBD1 agrees at 9 bases. The CDR3 totals 16 residues. Germline CDR1 reads KGHDR; CDR2 reads SFDVKD. The V segment lost 3 bases and the J segment 2 bases; nucleotides outside the gene matches: 4.

Here the CDR3 reads CASSVLGADQPQHF. In DNA form, the CDR3 reads TGTGCCAGCAGTGTGTTAGGGGCCGATCAGCCCCAGCATTTT. The chain uses TRBV2 and TRBJ1-5, with D maybe TRBD1 (5 bases). V dropped 4 bases and J dropped 5 bases, with 12 bases sitting between them. CDR1 and CDR2 (germline): SNHLY, FYNNEI. The CDR3 is made up of 14 amino acids. The full variable domain, in which reference TRBV2 and TRBJ1-5 provide the parts outside the CDR3, is EPEVTQTPSHQVTQMGQEVILRCVPISNHLYFYWYRQILGQKVEFLVSFYNNEISEKSEIFDDQFSVERPDGSNFTLKIRSTKLEDSAMYFCASSVLGADQPQHFGDGTRLSIL.

This clone was observed once. The genes are TRBV9 and TRBJ1-2, with 8 positions matching TRBD1. This CDR3 comprises 16 residues. The J segment lost 8 bases and the V segment lost 0 bases, leaving 12 bases of the junction unmatched. Germline V gene data show CDR1 as SGDLS and CDR2 as YYNGEE. The CDR3 sequence: CASSVATGGAKSGYTF. The CDR3 DNA reads TGTGCCAGCAGCGTAGCTACAGGGGGAGCCAAGTCAGGCTACACCTTC.

The rearrangement joins TRBV25-1 to TRBJ2-7; 8 positions match TRBD1. CDR3 length: 15 residues. The trim removed 5 bases at V and 4 bases at J, leaving 10 bases unmatched. Germline CDR1 and CDR2: MGHDK and SYGVNS. CDR3: CASSILGTGHYEQYF. The CDR3 DNA sequence: TGTGCCAGCAGTATACTCGGGACAGGTCATTACGAGCAGTACTTC.

This rearrangement joins TRBV3-1 (or the pseudogene TRBV3-2) to TRBJ2-7, with no clear D. V dropped 4 bases and J dropped 7 bases, with 23 bases sitting between them. Germline V CDR1 and CDR2: LGHDT, YNNKEL (reference sequence). This CDR3 comprises 16 residues. The CDR3, as DNA: TGTGCCAGCAGCCCCTCCACCCATCTAGGATCGACGGAGCAGTACGTC. This sequence encodes CASSPSTHLGSTEQYV.

V is TRBV6-5 and J is TRBJ1-1; 7 bases are shared with TRBD1. The CDR3 runs to 15 residues. The germline CDR1 and CDR2 sequences are MNHEY and SVGAGI. The ends lost 4 bases at V and 4 bases at J; junction bases unmatched: 9. Here the CDR3 reads CASSLYPGGGTEAFF. The CDR3, as DNA: TGTGCCAGCAGTTTGTACCCAGGGGGAGGCACTGAAGCTTTCTTT.

This clone was counted a single time. The chain links TRBV27 to TRBJ1-6; no clear D. The CDR3 length is 16 residues. V lost 4 bases to trimming and J lost 3 bases, with 13 bases between them. The germline CDR1 and CDR2 sequences are MNHEY and SMNVEV (reference sequence). The CDR3 sequence is CASSSSLADYNSPLHF. The CDR3 DNA reads TGTGCCAGCAGTTCCTCGTTGGCTGACTATAATTCACCCCTCCACTTT.

The rearrangement links TRBV7-9 to TRBJ2-3; 11 bases fit TRBD2. Germline V CDR1 and CDR2: SEHNR, FQNEAQ (reference sequence). J lost 5 bases, V lost 5 bases, and 12 bases had no gene match. The CDR3 contains 17 residues. The CDR3 DNA reads TGTGCCAGCAGCCCTAGCAGACTAGCGGGGCCCATAGATACGCAGTATTTT. It codes for CASSPSRLAGPIDTQYF.

The rearrangement uses TRBV4-1 and TRBJ1-1; D is perhaps TRBD1 (6 bases). The length of the CDR3 is 13 residues. Germline loops: CDR1 MGHRA, CDR2 YSYEKL. In nucleotides, the CDR3 is TGCGCGGGGGCAGGAAATATGAACACTGAAGCTTTCTTT. Amino acids: CAGAGNMNTEAFF.

The chain employs TRBV5-1 and TRBJ1-4, with D possibly being TRBD1 (5 bases). V lost 1 base and J 5 bases, leaving 12 bases between the germline ends. Germline V CDR1 and CDR2: SGHRS, YFSETQ. There are 15 residues in the CDR3. The CDR3 DNA sequence: TGCGCCAGCAGCTTGTTTGGGGCCGGGAATGAAAAACTGTTTTTT. Translation: CASSLFGAGNEKLFF.

This clone was observed once. V gene TRBV28 combines with J gene TRBJ1-1, with unresolved D. This CDR3 has 12 residues. CDR1 and CDR2 from the germline V gene are MDHEN and SYDVKM. The ends were cut back, 7 bases at V and 4 bases at J, with 10 bases in the middle. The CDR3 bases are TGTGCCAGCACGACTTACGGCACTGAAGCTTTCTTT. Translating it yields CASTTYGTEAFF.

In its sample, this clone was seen a few times. The gene calls are TRBV7-6 and TRBJ2-2, with TRBD2 identical over 11 bases. The CDR3 extends over 17 amino acids. Germline V CDR1 and CDR2: SGHVS, FNYEAQ. Trimming cost V 4 bases and J 4 bases; bases outside gene matches: 8. In DNA, the CDR3 is TGTGCCAGCAGCTCCCTAGCGGGGGGCCGGGGCACCGGGGAGCTGTTTTTT. This sequence encodes CASSSLAGGRGTGELFF.

The V and J genes are TRBV11-2 and TRBJ1-1, with D maybe TRBD1 (5 bases). With 6 bases removed from V and 4 bases from J, the gap between germline ends came to 12 bases. From germline, CDR1 is SGHAT and CDR2 FQNNGV. CDR3 length: 13 amino acids. The chain's CDR3 is CASSRRGGTEAFF. The CDR3 nucleotides are TGTGCCAGCAGTCGGCGGGGGGGCACTGAAGCTTTCTTT.

The chain uses TRBV14 and TRBJ1-1, with 8 bases that match TRBD1. After removal of 1 base from V and 5 bases from J, the junction contained 9 bases not matched to a gene. This CDR3 contains 16 residues. In germline, CDR1 is SGHDN, CDR2 FVKESK. CDR3 coding DNA: TGTGCCAGCAGCCAAGGGGGGACAGGAGTGGTGACTGAAGCTTTCTTT. It translates to CASSQGGTGVVTEAFF.

This chain joins TRBV19 and TRBJ1-5; 7 nucleotides align to TRBD1. Trimming removed 4 bases from V and 2 bases from J; junction bases left unmatched: 2. Germline V gives CDR1 LNHDA, CDR2 SQIVND (reference sequence). The CDR3 totals 14 residues. The CDR3 sequence is CASSRQGGNQPQHF. Here the CDR3 DNA reads TGTGCCAGTAGTAGGCAGGGGGGCAATCAGCCCCAGCATTTT.

The chain links TRBV6-4 to TRBJ2-3; 7 bases agree with TRBD2. CDR3 length equals 16 residues. With V trimmed by 0 bases and J by 1 base, 4 bases remained unmatched. CDR1 is MRHNA, CDR2 SNTAGT, per germline. The CDR3 DNA follows: TGTGCCAGCAGTGACTCGGGGGGGGGAGGCACAGATACGCAGTATTTT. Its translation is CASSDSGGGGTDTQYF.

J is TRBJ1-6 and V is TRBV19; D might be TRBD1 (5 bases). The V end lost 6 bases, the J end lost 10 bases, and 13 bases lay between the germline ends. Looked up from germline, CDR1 is LNHDA and CDR2 is SQIVND (reference sequence). The CDR3 runs to 13 residues. CDR3: CASRTERTSPLHF. The DNA of the CDR3 is TGTGCCAGTAGGACAGAGAGAACCTCACCCCTCCACTTT. The full variable domain, rest sourced from reference TRBV19 and TRBJ1-6, is DGGITQSPKYLFRKEGQNVTLSCEQNLNHDAMYWYRQDPGQGLRLIYYSQIVNDFQKGDIAEGYSVSREKKESFPLTVTSAQKNPTAFYLCASRTERTSPLHFGNGTRLTVT.

The rearrangement joins TRBV27 to TRBJ1-1; unclear D gene. This CDR3 is built from 13 residues. Per the germline V gene, CDR1 is MNHEY and CDR2 is SMNVEV (reference sequence). V was clipped by 5 bases and J by 2 bases, with 9 bases between them. The CDR3 protein is CASSNSYNTEAFF. The CDR3 DNA is TGTGCCAGCAGTAATTCGTATAACACTGAAGCTTTCTTT.

This chain links TRBV30 with TRBJ2-5; the match to TRBD1 covers 7 bases. The CDR3 has 14 residues. Per the germline V gene, CDR1 is GTSNPN and CDR2 is SVGIG (reference sequence). The V gene end was trimmed by 3 bases and the J gene end by 5 bases; junction bases not matched to a gene: 9. The CDR3 spells CAWRFPGGRETQYF. CDR3 coding DNA: TGTGCCTGGAGGTTCCCAGGGGGTCGGGAGACCCAGTACTTC.

The J gene is TRBJ1-2, the V gene TRBV7-9; D is possibly TRBD1 (5 bases). This CDR3 is built from 15 residues. Germline-derived CDR1 and CDR2 are SEHNR and FQNEAQ (reference sequence). V was clipped by 0 bases and J by 4 bases, with 12 bases between them. CDR3 sequence: CASSLAAGESYGYTF. Written as DNA, the CDR3 is TGTGCCAGCAGCTTAGCAGCGGGGGAGAGCTATGGCTACACCTTC.

The rearrangement joins TRBV7-2 to TRBJ2-5; 12 positions match TRBD2. Trimming removed 3 bases from V and 5 bases from J; junction bases left unmatched: 7. CDR3 length equals 16 residues. CDR1 is SGHTA and CDR2 is FQGNSA in the germline V gene. DNA of the CDR3: TGTGCCAGCAGCTTTTCTAGCGGGAGGGCCGGGGAGACCCAGTACTTC. Amino acid sequence: CASSFSSGRAGETQYF.

The rearrangement links TRBV27 to TRBJ1-2, with TRBD1 matching over 10 bases. Germline CDR1 is MNHEY and CDR2 is SMNVEV (reference sequence). The CDR3 sequence is 14 residues long. Trimming took 5 bases from V and 7 from J; bases not matched to a gene: 7. CDR3: CASSPGTGVRGYTF. CDR3 nucleotide sequence: TGTGCCAGCAGTCCCGGGACAGGGGTTCGTGGCTACACCTTC.

The J gene is TRBJ2-1, the V gene TRBV7-6; perhaps TRBD1 as D (5 bases). This CDR3 is built from 17 residues. V was clipped by 0 bases and J by 9 bases, with 21 bases between them. Per germline, CDR1 SGHVS and CDR2 FNYEAQ. The CDR3 region has the DNA TGTGCCAGCAGCTTAGCTCCGCCGCGGACACCGGAGAGTGAGCAGTTCTTC. Its translation: CASSLAPPRTPESEQFF.

V gene TRBV18 combines with J gene TRBJ1-1, with D perhaps TRBD1 (6 bases). The V gene lost 1 base and the J gene lost 6 bases, with 15 bases spanning the gap. Germline V CDR1 and CDR2: KGHSH, LQKENI. The CDR3 is made up of 15 amino acids. CDR3 protein: CASSPLIGGLSEAFF. CDR3 in DNA: TGTGCCAGCTCACCACTCATCGGGGGGCTCTCTGAAGCTTTCTTT. Variable domain in full (rest from reference TRBV18 and TRBJ1-1): NAGVMQNPRHLVRRRGQEARLRCSPMKGHSHVYWYRQLPEEGLKFMVYLQKENIIDESGMPKERFSAEFPKEGPSILRIQQVVRGDSAAYFCASSPLIGGLSEAFFGQGTRLTVV.